This entry lists 2 T cell receptor beta chains sequenced from one sample in a study of blood T cell repertoires in COVID-19. TCRdb's copy holds only in-frame clones and misses some; the assay was immunoSEQ multiplex PCR. The sample holds approximately 50,000 clones, around 85% seen once. The sequencing sample was made of peripheral blood. The receptors originated from a woman aged 80 or over with acute or convalescent COVID-19.

The V and J genes are TRBV3-1 (or the pseudogene TRBV3-2) and TRBJ2-7; 14 bases align to TRBD2. This CDR3 spans 14 amino acids. V lost 4 bases and J lost 6; bases outside the gene matches: 2. Germline V gene lookup returns CDR1 LGHDT and CDR2 YNNKEL (reference sequence). CDR3 loop: CASSLGLAGVEQYF. The DNA of the CDR3 is TGTGCCAGCAGCCTGGGACTAGCGGGGGTCGAGCAGTACTTC.

This rearrangement joins TRBV6-1 to TRBJ1-2, with D uncertain. This CDR3 comprises 14 residues. The germline CDR1 and CDR2 sequences are MNHNS and SASEGT. V lost 2 bases and J 4 bases, leaving 11 bases between the germline ends. CDR3 sequence: CASSEPSLGYGYTF. The CDR3 DNA reads as TGTGCCAGCAGTGAACCCTCGCTCGGCTATGGCTACACCTTC.